This is a list of T cell receptor beta chains from one sample in a study of blood T cell repertoires in COVID-19. Profiled with immunoSEQ multiplex PCR; TCRdb holds only in-frame clones, not every one. The repertoire includes about 190,000 clones, around four fifths of them detected once, and roughly 6.1% sits in the top ten. Sequencing was carried out using peripheral blood. Source of these receptors: a middle-aged woman with acute or convalescent COVID-19. Both conserved end residues are part of each CDR3. D genes are given only for firm matches. Not every row has a clone size; where given, it reads once, few, many or a size class.

clone size	J gene	V gene	D gene	CDR3 DNA	CDR3 protein
once	TRBJ2-1	TRBV4-1	TRBD1	TGCGCCAGCAGCCAAGAAGGACAGGGTTACAATGAGCAGTTCTTC	CASSQEGQGYNEQFF
NA	TRBJ2-5	TRBV5-5	NA	TGTGCCAGCAGCTTGGTATATTCAGGACAAGAGACCCAGTACTTC	CASSLVYSGQETQYF
NA	TRBJ2-6	TRBV27	NA	TGTGCCAGCAGCTTCACTAACAGGGTCAGGGTTCCCGGGGCCAACGTCCTGACTTTC	CASSFTNRVRVPGANVLTF
NA	TRBJ2-1	TRBV6-5	NA	TGTGCCAGCAGTCCCCCAGCCCGAGGGAATGAGCAGTTCTTC	CASSPPARGNEQFF
NA	TRBJ2-7	TRBV2	NA	TGTGCCAGCAGTGACCCCAATTCCTACGAGCAGTACTTC	CASSDPNSYEQYF
few	TRBJ2-2	TRBV7-8	NA	TGTGCCAGCAGCTTAGGACCTGCCCAGGCCTCGAACACCGGGGAGCTGTTTTTT	CASSLGPAQASNTGELFF
once	TRBJ1-2	TRBV2	TRBD1	TGTGCCAGCAGGTTGTATGGGACAGGCCGAGGCACCTTC	CASRLYGTGRGTF
NA	TRBJ2-3	TRBV2	NA	TGTGCCAGCAGTGAAGCGCTTCGGGGGTCAGATACGCAGTATTTT	CASSEALRGSDTQYF
once	TRBJ2-7	TRBV18	NA	TGTGCCAGCCGTCAGGGACTTAGCTCCTACGAGCAGTACTTC	CASRQGLSSYEQYF
NA	TRBJ1-2	TRBV6-5	NA	TGTGCCAGCAGTTACTCCCCTTATAACTATGGCTACACCTTC	CASSYSPYNYGYTF
NA	TRBJ2-1	TRBV5-8	TRBD2	TGTGCCAGCAGTCTATGGTCAGCGGGAGCCAATGAGCAGTTCTTC	CASSLWSAGANEQFF